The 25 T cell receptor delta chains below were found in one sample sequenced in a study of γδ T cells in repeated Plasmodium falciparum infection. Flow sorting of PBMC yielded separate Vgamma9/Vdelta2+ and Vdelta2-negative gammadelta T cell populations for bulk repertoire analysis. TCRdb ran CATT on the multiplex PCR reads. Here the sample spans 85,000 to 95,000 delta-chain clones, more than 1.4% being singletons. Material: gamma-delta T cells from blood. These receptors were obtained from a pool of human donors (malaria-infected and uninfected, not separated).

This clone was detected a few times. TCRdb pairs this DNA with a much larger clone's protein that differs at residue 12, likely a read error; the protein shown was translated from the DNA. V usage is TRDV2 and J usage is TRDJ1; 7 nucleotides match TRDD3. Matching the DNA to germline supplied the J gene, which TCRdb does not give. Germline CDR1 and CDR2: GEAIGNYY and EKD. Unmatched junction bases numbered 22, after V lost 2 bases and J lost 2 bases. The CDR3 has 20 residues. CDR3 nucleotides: TGTGCCTGTGACAAACTAGGCGGCGGACTGGGGAATACCCCTACCGATAAACTCATCTTT. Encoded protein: CACDKLGGGLGNTPTDKLIF.

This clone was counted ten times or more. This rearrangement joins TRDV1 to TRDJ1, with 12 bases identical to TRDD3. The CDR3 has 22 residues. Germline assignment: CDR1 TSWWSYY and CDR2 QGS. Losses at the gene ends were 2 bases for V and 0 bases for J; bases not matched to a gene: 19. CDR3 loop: CALGEVDLHTGGYRSYTDKLIF. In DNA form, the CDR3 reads TGTGCTCTTGGGGAAGTCGACCTTCATACTGGGGGATACCGGTCGTACACCGATAAACTCATCTTT.

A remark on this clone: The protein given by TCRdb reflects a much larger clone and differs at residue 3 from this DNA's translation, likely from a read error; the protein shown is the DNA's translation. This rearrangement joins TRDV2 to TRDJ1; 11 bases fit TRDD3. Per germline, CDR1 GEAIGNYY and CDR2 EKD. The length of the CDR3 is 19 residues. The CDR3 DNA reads TGTGCCTTTGACACCGGTGGTACTGGGGGATATAAGGAGGGCGATAAACTCATCTTT. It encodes CAFDTGGTGGYKEGDKLIF.

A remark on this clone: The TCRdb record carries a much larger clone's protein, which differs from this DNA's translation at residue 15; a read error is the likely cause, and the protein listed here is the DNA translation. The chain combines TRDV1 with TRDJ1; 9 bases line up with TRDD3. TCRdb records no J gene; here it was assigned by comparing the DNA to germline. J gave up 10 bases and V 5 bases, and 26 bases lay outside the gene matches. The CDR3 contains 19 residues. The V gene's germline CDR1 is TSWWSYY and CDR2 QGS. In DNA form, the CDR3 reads TGTGCTCTTGGGAAAGGGATGGGGTTCCCACGATACTGGGGGAAAGTACTCATCTTT. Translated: CALGKGMGFPRYWGKVLIF.

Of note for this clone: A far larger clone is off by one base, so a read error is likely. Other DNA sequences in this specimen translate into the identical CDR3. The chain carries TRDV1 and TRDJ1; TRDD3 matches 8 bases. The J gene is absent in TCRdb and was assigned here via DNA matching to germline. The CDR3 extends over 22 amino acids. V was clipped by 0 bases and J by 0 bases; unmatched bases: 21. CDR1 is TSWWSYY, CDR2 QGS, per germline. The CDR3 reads CALGELRPILGDTRTNTDKLIF. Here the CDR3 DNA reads TGTGCTCTTGGGGAACTAAGACCCATTCTGGGGGACACCCGTACTAACACCGATAAACTCATCTTT.

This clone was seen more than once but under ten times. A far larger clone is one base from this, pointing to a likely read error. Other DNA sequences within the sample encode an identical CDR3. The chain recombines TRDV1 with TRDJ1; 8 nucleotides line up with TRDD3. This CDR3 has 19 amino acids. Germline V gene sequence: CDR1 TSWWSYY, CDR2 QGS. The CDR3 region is CALGDPNDAGGPGTDKLIF. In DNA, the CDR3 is TGTGCTCTTGGGGACCCAAATGACGCTGGGGGACCAGGCACCGATAAACTCATTTTT.

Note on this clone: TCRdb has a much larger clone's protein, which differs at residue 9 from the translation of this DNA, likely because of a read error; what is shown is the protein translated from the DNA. CDR3 region: CAFRRLGSTTKLIF. CDR3 coding DNA: TGTGCCTTTAGAAGGTTGGGGAGCACAACTAAACTCATCTTT. The chain combines TRDV3 with TRDJ1; TRDD3 might be the D (5 bases). No J gene was available from TCRdb, and it was assigned here by a germline match of the DNA. CDR3 length: 14 residues. V lost 0 bases, J lost 7 bases, and 18 bases lay in between. Germline lookup yields CDR1 TVYSNPD and CDR2 GDNSRS (reference sequence).

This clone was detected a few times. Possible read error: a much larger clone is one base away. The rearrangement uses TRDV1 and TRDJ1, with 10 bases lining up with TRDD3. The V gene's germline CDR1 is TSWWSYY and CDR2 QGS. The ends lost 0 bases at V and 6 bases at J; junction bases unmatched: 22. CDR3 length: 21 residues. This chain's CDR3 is CALGELGLPHWGIPRTNKLIF. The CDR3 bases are TGTGCTCTTGGGGAACTCGGCCTTCCTCACTGGGGGATTCCGAGGACCAATAAACTCATCTTT.

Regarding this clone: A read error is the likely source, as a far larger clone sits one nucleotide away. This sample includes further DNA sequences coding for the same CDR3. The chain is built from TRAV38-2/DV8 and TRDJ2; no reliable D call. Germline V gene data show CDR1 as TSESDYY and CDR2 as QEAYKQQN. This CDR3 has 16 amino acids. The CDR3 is CAYRSAEIALTAQLFF. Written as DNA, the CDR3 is TGTGCTTATAGGAGCGCGGAGATAGCTTTGACAGCACAGCTCTTCTTT.

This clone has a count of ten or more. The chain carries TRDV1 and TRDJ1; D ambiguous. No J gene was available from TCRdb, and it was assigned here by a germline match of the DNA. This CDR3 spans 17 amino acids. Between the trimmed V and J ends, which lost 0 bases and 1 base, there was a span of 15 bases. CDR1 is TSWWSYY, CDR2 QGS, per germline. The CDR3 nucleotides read TGTGCTCTTGGGGAACTTGTACCCCGCTCTCTCACCGATAAACTCATCTTT. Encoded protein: CALGELVPRSLTDKLIF.

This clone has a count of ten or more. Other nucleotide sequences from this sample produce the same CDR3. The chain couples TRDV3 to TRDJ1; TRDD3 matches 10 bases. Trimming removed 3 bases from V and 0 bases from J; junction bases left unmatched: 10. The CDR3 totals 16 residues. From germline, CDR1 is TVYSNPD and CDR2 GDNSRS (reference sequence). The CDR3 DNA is TGTGCCTTCCGGGGGATACGCCCTTGGTACACCGATAAACTCATCTTT. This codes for CAFRGIRPWYTDKLIF.

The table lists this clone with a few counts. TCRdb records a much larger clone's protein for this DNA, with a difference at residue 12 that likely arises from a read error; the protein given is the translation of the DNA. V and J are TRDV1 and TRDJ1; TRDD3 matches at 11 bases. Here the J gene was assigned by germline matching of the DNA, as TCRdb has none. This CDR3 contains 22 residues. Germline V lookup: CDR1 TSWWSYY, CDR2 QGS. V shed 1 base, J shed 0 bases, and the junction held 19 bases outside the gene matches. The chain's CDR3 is CALGERSYWGIDPPPYTDKLIF. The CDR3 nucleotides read TGTGCTCTTGGGGAACGTAGTTACTGGGGGATAGACCCTCCGCCGTACACCGATAAACTCATCTTT.

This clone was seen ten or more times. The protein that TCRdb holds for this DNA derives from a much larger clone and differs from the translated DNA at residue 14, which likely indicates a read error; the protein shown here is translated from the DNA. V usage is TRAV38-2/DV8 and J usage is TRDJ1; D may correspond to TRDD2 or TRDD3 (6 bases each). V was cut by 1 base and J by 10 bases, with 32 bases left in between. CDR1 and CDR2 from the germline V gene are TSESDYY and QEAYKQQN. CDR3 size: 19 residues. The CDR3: CAYRSQSFLSLWGSLGLIF. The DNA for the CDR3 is TGTGCTTATAGGAGCCAATCATTCCTATCTTTGTGGGGATCCCTTGGACTCATCTTT.

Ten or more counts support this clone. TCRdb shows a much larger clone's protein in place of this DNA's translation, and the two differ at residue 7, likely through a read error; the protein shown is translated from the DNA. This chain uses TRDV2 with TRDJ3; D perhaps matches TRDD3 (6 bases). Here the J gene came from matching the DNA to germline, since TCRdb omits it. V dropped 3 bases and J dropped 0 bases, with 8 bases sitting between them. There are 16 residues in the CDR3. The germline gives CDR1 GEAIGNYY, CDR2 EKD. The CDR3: CACDGGHSWDTRQMFF. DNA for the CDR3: TGTGCCTGTGACGGGGGACACTCCTGGGACACCCGACAGATGTTTTTC.

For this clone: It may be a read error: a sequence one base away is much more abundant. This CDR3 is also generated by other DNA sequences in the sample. The CDR3 DNA sequence: TGTGCTCTTGGGGAAGCCGCCCTACCCAAATGGGGGATACTTACCGATAAACTCATCTTT. This gives the protein CALGEAALPKWGILTDKLIF. This sequence joins TRDV1 and TRDJ1, with 10 bases that match TRDD3. Trimming took 2 bases from V and 2 from J; bases not matched to a gene: 17. The CDR3 consists of 20 residues. CDR1 TSWWSYY and CDR2 QGS come from the germline V gene.

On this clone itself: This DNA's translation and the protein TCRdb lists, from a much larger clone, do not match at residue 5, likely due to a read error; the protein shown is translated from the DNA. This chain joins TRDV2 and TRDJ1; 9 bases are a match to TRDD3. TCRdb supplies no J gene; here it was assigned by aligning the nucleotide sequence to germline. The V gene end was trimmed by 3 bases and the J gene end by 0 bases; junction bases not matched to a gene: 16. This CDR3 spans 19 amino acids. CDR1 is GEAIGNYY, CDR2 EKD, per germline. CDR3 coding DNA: TGTGCCTGTGACGCCGTCCGAGGTTTAATGGGGGATAACACCGATAAACTCATCTTT. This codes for CACDAVRGLMGDNTDKLIF.

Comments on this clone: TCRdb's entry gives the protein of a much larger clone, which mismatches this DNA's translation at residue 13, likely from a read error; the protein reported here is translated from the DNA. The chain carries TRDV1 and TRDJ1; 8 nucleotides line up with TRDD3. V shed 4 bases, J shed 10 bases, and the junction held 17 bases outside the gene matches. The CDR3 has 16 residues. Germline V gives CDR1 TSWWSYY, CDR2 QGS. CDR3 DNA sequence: TGTGCTCTTGGGGCCAAACCCATCGTACTGGGGGGTAGACTCATCTTT. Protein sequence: CALGAKPIVLGGRLIF.

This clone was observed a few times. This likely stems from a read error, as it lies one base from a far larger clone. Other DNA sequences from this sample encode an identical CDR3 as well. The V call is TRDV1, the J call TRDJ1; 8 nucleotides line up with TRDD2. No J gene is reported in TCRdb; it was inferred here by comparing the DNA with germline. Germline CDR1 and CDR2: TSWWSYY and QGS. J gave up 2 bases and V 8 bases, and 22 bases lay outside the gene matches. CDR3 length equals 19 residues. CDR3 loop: CALLFLRWTGGYSTDKLIF. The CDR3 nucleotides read TGTGCTCTTCTCTTCCTACGATGGACTGGAGGATACTCTACCGATAAACTCATCTTT.

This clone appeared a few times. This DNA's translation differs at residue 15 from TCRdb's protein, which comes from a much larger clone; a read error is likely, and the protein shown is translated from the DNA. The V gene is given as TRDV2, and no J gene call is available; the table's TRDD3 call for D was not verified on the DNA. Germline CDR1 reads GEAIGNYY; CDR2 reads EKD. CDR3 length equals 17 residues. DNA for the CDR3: TGTGCCTGTGACACCATAGAAGGGGGTCCCCGCACCCGACAGACGTTTTTC. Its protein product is CACDTIEGGPRTRQTFF.

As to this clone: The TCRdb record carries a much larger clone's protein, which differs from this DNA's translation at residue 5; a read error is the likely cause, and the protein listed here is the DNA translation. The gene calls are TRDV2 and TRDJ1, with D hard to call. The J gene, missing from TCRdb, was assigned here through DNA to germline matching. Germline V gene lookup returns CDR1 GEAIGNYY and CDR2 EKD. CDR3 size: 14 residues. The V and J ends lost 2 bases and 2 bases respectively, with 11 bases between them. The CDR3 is CACDIVSGTDKLIF. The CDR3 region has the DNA TGTGCCTGTGACATCGTTTCAGGGACCGATAAACTCATCTTT.

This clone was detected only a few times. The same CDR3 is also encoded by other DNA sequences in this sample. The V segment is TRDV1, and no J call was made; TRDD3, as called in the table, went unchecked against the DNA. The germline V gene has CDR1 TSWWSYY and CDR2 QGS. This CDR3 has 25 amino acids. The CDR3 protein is CALGESDLPHYTGGYPDRNTDKLIF. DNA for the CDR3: TGTGCTCTTGGGGAGTCCGACCTTCCTCATTATACTGGGGGATACCCGGATCGAAACACCGATAAGCTCATCTTT.

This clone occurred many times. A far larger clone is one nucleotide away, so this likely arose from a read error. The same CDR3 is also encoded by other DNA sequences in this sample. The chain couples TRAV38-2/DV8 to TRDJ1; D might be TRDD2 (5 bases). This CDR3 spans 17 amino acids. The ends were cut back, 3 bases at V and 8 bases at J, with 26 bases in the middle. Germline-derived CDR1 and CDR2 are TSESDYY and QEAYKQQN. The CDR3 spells CAYRTPGLPTPLSKLIF. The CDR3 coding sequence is TGTGCTTATAGGACCCCAGGCCTCCCTACCCCTCTATCGAAACTCATCTTT.

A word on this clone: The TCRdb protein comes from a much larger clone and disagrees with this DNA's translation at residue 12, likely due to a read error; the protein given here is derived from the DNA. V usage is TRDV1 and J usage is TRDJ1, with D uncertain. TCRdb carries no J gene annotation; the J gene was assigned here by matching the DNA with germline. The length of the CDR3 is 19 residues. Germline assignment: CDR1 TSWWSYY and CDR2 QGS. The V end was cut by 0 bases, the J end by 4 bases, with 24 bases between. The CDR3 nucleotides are TGTGCTCTTGGGGAACTGGGAAAATGGTGGGCCCCCCGGGACGATAAACTCATCTTT. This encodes CALGELGKWWAPRDDKLIF.

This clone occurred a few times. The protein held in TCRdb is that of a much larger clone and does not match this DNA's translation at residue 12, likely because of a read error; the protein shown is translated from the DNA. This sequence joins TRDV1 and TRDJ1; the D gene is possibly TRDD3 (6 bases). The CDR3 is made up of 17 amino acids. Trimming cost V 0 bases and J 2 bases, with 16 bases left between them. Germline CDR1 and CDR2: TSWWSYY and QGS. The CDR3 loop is CALGELEDLGITDKLIF. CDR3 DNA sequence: TGTGCTCTTGGGGAACTGGAGGACTTGGGGATTACCGATAAACTCATCTTT.

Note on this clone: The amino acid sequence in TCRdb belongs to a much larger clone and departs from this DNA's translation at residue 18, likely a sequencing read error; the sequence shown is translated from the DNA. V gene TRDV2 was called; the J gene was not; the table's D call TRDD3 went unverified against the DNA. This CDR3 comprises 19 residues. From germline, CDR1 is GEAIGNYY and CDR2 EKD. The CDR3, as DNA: TGTGCCTGTGACACCGGGCTTACGGGGGGATACGCCCACACCGATAAACTCACCTTT. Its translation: CACDTGLTGGYAHTDKLTF.